This TCR beta chain was sequenced in a study of T cell repertoires in cytomegalovirus infection (dated by TCRdb to 2018 to 2020). Regarding the complete study: Donor HLA type was relevant to the analysis, because carriage of CMV infection together with the matching HLA type was indicated by public TCR beta signatures. Study-wide findings and limitations: In the ex vivo response, HLA-C-restricted CMV-specific TCR beta clonotypes were dominant, and in two of eight donors the single most frequent clonotype came from this HLA-C-restricted group. Cumulative frequency of public TCR beta family members discriminated carriers of CMV infection plus the relevant HLA type in this cohort and an independent roughly 350-donor cohort.

The cysteine opens and the phenylalanine closes a CDR3 of 14 amino acids. Of the read, only the CDR3 DNA is kept; its 42 bases are in frame from base 1. The germline V gene gives CDR1 as LGHNA and CDR2 as YSLEER. A distance of 8 bases separates the germline ends of V and J, which lose 0 bases and 4 bases respectively. For this clonotype: Its recognized antigen is unknown. No clone much larger than this one lies a single base away; base qualities are absent.

Data came from an Illumina HiSeq 1500. The public reads were reanalyzed by TCRdb: fastp trimming at Q25, MiXCR alignment, in-frame beta chains only. A single entry per CDR3 protein holds the most common genes and DNA from its merged rows. The sample records more than 350,000 distinct CDR3 sequences, approximately 32% of which are singletons. Roughly 15% of the sample comes from the top ten. Source material: PBMCs. The chain couples TRBV4-3 to TRBJ2-3, and TRBD1 may be the D gene, going by 5 matching bases. The sequence derives from a human donor in good health (CMV status not recorded). Some clones in this sample may be carry-over from other donors' samples. The DNA sequence is as follows: TGCGCCAGCAGCCAAGATAAAGGGGCAGATACGCAGTATTTT. Its protein product is CASSQDKGADTQYF.